The clone carrying this T cell receptor beta chain is a singleton in its sample. There are 15 residues in the CDR3. Germline V gene data show CDR1 as MNHNY and CDR2 as SVGAGI (reference sequence). The V gene lost 4 bases and the J gene lost 4 bases, with 13 bases spanning the gap. This specimen belongs to a study of technical replicates of blood from a handful of donors. Only in-frame clones appear in the TCRdb table, and some are missing; sequencing was by immunoSEQ multiplex PCR. Among around 79,000 clones listed, approximately 91% were seen once. The chain recombines TRBV6-6 with TRBJ1-4; D remains unclear. Sequencing was carried out using T cells isolated from PBMCs. This clonotype originated in a human donor in good health. Some clones in this sample may be carry-over from other donors' samples. CDR3 protein: CASSFTQPFNEKLFF. In DNA form, the CDR3 reads TGTGCCAGCAGTTTCACACAGCCTTTTAATGAAAAACTGTTTTTT.